This TCR beta chain comes out of a study of OX40 agonist ivuxolimab in advanced cancers. V shed 2 bases, J shed 4 bases, and the junction held 5 bases outside the gene matches. The germline gives CDR1 MNHEY, CDR2 SVGAGI. This CDR3 is 15 amino acids long. The repertoire was sequenced with immunoSEQ multiplex PCR; TCRdb's copy has only in-frame clones and lacks some. The sample comprises around 57,000 clones, around 93% of which are singletons, and roughly 21% rests with the top ten. The V and J genes are TRBV6-5 and TRBJ2-1; 7 nucleotides match TRBD2. The sequence derives from an adult with an advanced solid tumor such as melanoma, head and neck, liver or kidney cancer. Specimen: CD4+ or CD8+ T cells sorted from blood, collected in a trial of the OX40 agonist ivuxolimab. The CDR3 here is CASSYLAEPYNEQFF. DNA for the CDR3: TGTGCCAGCAGTTACCTAGCGGAGCCTTACAATGAGCAGTTCTTC.